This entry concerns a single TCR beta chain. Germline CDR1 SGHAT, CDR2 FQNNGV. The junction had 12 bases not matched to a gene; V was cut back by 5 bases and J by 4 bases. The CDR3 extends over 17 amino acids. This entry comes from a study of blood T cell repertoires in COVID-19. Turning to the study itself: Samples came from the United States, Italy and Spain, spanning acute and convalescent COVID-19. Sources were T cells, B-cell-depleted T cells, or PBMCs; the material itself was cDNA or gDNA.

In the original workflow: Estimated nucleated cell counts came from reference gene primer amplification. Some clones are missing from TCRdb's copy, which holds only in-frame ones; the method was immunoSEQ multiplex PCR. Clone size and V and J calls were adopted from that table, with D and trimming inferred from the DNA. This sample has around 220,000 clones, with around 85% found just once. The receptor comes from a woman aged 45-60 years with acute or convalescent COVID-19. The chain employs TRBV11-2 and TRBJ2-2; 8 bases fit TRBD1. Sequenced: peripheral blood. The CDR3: CASSPLPGTGLTGELFF. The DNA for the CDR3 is TGTGCCAGCAGCCCACTACCCGGGACAGGACTCACCGGGGAGCTGTTTTTT.